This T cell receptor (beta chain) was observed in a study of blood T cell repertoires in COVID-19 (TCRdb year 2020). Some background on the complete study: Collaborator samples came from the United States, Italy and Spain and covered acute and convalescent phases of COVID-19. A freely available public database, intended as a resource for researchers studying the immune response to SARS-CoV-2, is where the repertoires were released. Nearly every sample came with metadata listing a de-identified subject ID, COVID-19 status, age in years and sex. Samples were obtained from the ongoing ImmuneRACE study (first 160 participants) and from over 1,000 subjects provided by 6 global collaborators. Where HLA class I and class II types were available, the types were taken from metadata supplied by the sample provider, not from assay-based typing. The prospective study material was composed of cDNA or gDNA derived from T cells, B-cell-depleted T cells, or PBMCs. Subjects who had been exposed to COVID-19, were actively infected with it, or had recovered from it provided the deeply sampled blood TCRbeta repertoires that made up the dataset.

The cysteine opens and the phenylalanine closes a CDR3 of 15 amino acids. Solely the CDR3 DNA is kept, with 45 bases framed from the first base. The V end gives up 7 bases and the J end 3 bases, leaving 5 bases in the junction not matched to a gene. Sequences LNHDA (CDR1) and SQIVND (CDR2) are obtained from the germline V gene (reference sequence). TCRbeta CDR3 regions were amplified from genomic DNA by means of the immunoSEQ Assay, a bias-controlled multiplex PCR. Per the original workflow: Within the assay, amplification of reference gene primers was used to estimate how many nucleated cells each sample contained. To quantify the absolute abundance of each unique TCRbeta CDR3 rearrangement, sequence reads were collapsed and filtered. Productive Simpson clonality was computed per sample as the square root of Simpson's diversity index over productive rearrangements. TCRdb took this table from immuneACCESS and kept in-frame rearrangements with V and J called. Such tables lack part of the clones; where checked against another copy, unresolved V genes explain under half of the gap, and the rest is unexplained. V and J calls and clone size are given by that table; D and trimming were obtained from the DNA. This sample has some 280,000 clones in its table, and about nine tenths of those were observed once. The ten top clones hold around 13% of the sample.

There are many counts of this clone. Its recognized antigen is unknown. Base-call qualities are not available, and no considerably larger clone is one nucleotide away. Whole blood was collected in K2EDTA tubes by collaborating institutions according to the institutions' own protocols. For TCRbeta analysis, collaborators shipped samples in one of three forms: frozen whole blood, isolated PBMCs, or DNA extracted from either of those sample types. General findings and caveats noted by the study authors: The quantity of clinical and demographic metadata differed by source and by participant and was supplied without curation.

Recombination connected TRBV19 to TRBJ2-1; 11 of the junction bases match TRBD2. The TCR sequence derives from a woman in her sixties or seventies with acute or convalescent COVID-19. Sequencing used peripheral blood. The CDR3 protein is CASKTLAGGYNEQFF. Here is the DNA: TGTGCCAGTAAGACTCTAGCGGGGGGCTACAATGAGCAGTTCTTC. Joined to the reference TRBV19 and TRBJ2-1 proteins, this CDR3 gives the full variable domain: DGGITQSPKYLFRKEGQNVTLSCEQNLNHDAMYWYRQDPGQGLRLIYYSQIVNDFQKGDIAEGYSVSREKKESFPLTVTSAQKNPTAFYLCASKTLAGGYNEQFFGPGTRLTVL.